This section outlines one T cell receptor (beta chain) sequence together with its context. Its cognate antigen has yet to be identified. No base qualities exist here, and no much larger clone lies one base off it. Library preparation was by 5' RACE. Instrument on record: NextSeq 500. In the TCR library protocol, a unique molecular identifier was attached to each TCR cDNA molecule so that PCR and sequencing errors could be corrected. Per the original workflow: TCR identification, UMI-based error correction and CDR3 extraction were performed with Decombinator tools. TCRs above a frequency of 2 per 1,000, corresponding to the top 1% of the tumor frequency distribution, were defined as expanded. Renyi diversity was computed with the R vegan package after each repertoire had been subsampled 100 times to 5,000 TCRs. CDR3 similarity networks were built from amino acid triplet string-kernel similarity, with CDR3s being connected when pairwise similarity was above 0.82. The raw public reads went through TCRdb reprocessing: fastp at Q25, MiXCR clone calling, in-frame beta chains kept. Each record represents a unique CDR3 protein, reported with the most common genes and DNA among its rows. TCRdb, rather than the study authors, made the V and J calls. This sample holds about 43,000 distinct CDR3 sequences; 20% to 25% were observed only once. The ten largest make up more than 7% of the sample.

This sample is drawn from a study of spatial heterogeneity in lung cancer (dated by TCRdb to 2018 to 2020). Concerning the study at large: Donors were about 70 patients with early-stage, untreated non-small cell lung cancer from the lung TRACERx cohort. More beta-chain than alpha-chain transcripts were consistently detected, likely reflecting higher beta-chain transcript abundance. Follow-up PBMC samples were sequenced whenever available, with a median time to follow-up of roughly 22 months after resection. Nonsynonymous mutation counts, determined by whole-exome sequencing of tumor tissue, were related to features of the TCR repertoire. In the raw uncorrected reads, each unique combination of TCR and UMI appeared on average more than ten times. At surgery, both alpha and beta chains were TCR-sequenced in about 200 tumor regions, fewer than 85 matched nontumor lung samples and a few dozen PBMC samples. The study quantitatively compared TCR alpha and beta repertoires across multiple tumor regions, matched nontumor lung and blood in non-small cell lung cancer. General findings and caveats noted by the study authors: Only roughly 13 patients were included in the comparisons of baseline and follow-up blood repertoires. Ubiquitous expanded tumor TCRs were found in blood more often at tumor resection than at routine follow-up. Additional single-cell paired TCR alpha and beta sequencing was considered necessary to confirm, at a functional level, the hypothesis that regional TCRs recognize regional mutations.

This specimen's time point label, interpreted: blood at routine non-recurrence follow-up after resection. Without any cell sorting, TCR sequencing was performed on whole RNA extracted either from tumor and nontumor lung tissue or from cryopreserved PBMC samples. Only patients with enough RNA available from two or more tumor regions were chosen for TCR sequencing. The receptor comes from a female donor with early-stage non-small cell lung cancer. The sequenced sample was PBMCs, obtained at follow-up.

The CDR3 loop reads CASSLRLAGAGRGETQYF. The DNA sequence is TGTGCCAGCAGCCTAAGACTAGCGGGAGCGGGTAGGGGAGAGACCCAGTACTTC. This chain joins TRBV12-3 or TRBV12-4 to TRBJ2-5; 12 nucleotides in the junction match TRBD2. Counted from cysteine to phenylalanine, this CDR3 has 18 amino acids. Here the CDR3 DNA is all that survives: 54 bases in frame from base 1. Trimming removed 6 bases from V and 4 bases from J; the gene matches leave 15 bases unexplained.